The next 10 T cell receptor beta chains were all read from a single sample in a study of T cell responses to AZD1222 COVID-19 vaccine. Data came from immunoSEQ multiplex PCR; TCRdb stores just in-frame clones and leaves some out. The sample holds about 150,000 clones, 86% seen once. The sample was peripheral blood, taken on day 0 of MenACWY control vaccination. The origin of the receptors is an adult in good health.

The chain is built from TRBV28 and TRBJ2-1; D perhaps matches TRBD1 (6 bases). Trimming left V 5 bases short and J 4 bases short, with 12 bases between. CDR1 MDHEN and CDR2 SYDVKM come from the germline V gene. This CDR3 region has 14 residues. CDR3 sequence (DNA): TGTGCCAGCAGTCGAATGGACAGTTACAATGAGCAGTTCTTC. It translates to CASSRMDSYNEQFF. The full variable domain, in which reference TRBV28 and TRBJ2-1 provide the parts outside the CDR3, is DVKVTQSSRYLVKRTGEKVFLECVQDMDHENMFWYRQDPGLGLRLIYFSYDVKMKEKGDIPEGYSVSREKKERFSLILESASTNQTSMYLCASSRMDSYNEQFFGPGTRLTVL.

The genes are TRBV7-9 and TRBJ1-5, with D maybe TRBD1 (6 bases). The CDR3 is 14 residues long. Trimming shortened V by 1 base and J by 5 bases, and 9 bases separated the two germline ends. Germline CDR1 is SEHNR and CDR2 is FQNEAQ (reference sequence). The CDR3 bases are TGTGCCAGCAGCTTAGGAGGGGGGGATCAGCCCCAGCATTTT. This translates into CASSLGGGDQPQHF.

The chain uses TRBV3-1 (or the pseudogene TRBV3-2) and TRBJ1-2, with D possibly being TRBD1 (5 bases). The CDR3 consists of 15 residues. The V gene's germline CDR1 is LGHDT and CDR2 YNNKEL (reference sequence). Trimming left V 0 bases short and J 5 bases short, with 13 bases between. The CDR3 protein is CASSQEEGVRYGYTF. CDR3 DNA sequence: TGTGCCAGCAGCCAAGAGGAAGGGGTAAGGTATGGCTACACCTTC.

This clone was detected once. This chain joins TRBV2 and TRBJ2-2; 7 bases align to TRBD1. The junction had 4 bases not matched to a gene; V was cut back by 7 bases and J by 5 bases. CDR1 is SNHLY, CDR2 FYNNEI, per germline. The CDR3 loop spans 13 amino acids. CDR3 loop: CASIGTATGELFF. DNA of the CDR3: TGTGCCAGCATCGGGACAGCGACCGGGGAGCTGTTTTTT. The whole variable domain, remainder taken from reference TRBV2 and TRBJ2-2, is EPEVTQTPSHQVTQMGQEVILRCVPISNHLYFYWYRQILGQKVEFLVSFYNNEISEKSEIFDDQFSVERPDGSNFTLKIRSTKLEDSAMYFCASIGTATGELFFGEGSRLTVL.

This sequence joins TRBV27 and TRBJ2-5, with 7 bases aligning to TRBD2. Trimming at V came to 6 bases and at J to 5 bases, leaving 3 bases not matched to a gene. Germline V lookup: CDR1 MNHEY, CDR2 SMNVEV (reference sequence). CDR3 length: 12 amino acids. The CDR3 is CASSWGGETQYF. CDR3 sequence (DNA): TGTGCCAGCAGCTGGGGAGGGGAGACCCAGTACTTC.

This chain connects TRBV5-1 to TRBJ1-1; 7 positions match TRBD1. With 0 bases clipped from V and 5 bases from J, the junction kept 7 bases outside the gene matches. CDR1 and CDR2 from the germline V gene are SGHRS and YFSETQ. The CDR3 totals 15 residues. The CDR3 DNA reads TGCGCCAGCAGCTTGGTGGAGGGGGCTAATACTGAAGCTTTCTTT. Residues: CASSLVEGANTEAFF.

DNA for the CDR3: TGTGCCAGCAGTTACTCAAGGGCAGAGGGTCAGCCCCAGCATTTT. This encodes CASSYSRAEGQPQHF. The chain combines TRBV6-5 with TRBJ1-5; D is uncertain. The CDR3 totals 15 residues. V gave up 0 bases and J gave up 6 bases, with 12 bases separating them. CDR1 MNHEY and CDR2 SVGAGI come from the germline V gene.

A note on this clone: A read error may account for a junction end that differs from germline. The genes are TRBV5-5 and TRBJ2-4; D remains ambiguous. Germline CDR1 reads SGHKS; CDR2 reads YYEKEE (reference sequence). This CDR3 is 12 amino acids long. The CDR3 region is CASSPGRSYDTF. In DNA form, the CDR3 reads TGTGCCAGCAGCCCGGGCCGGTCCTACGACACCTTC.

The V and J genes are TRBV12-3 or TRBV12-4 and TRBJ1-1; D not certain. Trimming shortened V by 3 bases and J by 5 bases, and 7 bases separated the two germline ends. CDR3 length: 12 amino acids. CDR3 sequence: CASSFERTEAFF. The CDR3 coding sequence is TGTGCCAGCAGTTTCGAACGGACTGAAGCTTTCTTT.

The chain carries TRBV9 and TRBJ1-5, with D tentatively TRBD1 (6 bases). V lost 4 bases and J lost 3, with 14 bases in between. Germline lookup yields CDR1 SGDLS and CDR2 YYNGEE. CDR3 length: 15 residues. The CDR3 DNA is TGTGCCAGCAGCTCTAATACAGGGTTCAATCAGCCCCAGCATTTT. It codes for CASSSNTGFNQPQHF.